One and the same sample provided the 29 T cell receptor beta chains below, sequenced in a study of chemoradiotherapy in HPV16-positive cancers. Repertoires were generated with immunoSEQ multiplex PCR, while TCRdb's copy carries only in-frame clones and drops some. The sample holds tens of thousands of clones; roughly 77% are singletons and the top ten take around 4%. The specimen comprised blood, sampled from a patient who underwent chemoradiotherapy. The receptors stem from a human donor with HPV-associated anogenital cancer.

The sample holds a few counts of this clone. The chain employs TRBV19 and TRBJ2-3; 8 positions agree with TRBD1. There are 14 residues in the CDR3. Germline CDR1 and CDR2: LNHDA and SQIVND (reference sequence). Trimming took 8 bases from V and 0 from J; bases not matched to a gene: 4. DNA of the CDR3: TGTGCCAGTCAGACAGGGGTTAGCACAGATACGCAGTATTTT. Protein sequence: CASQTGVSTDTQYF.

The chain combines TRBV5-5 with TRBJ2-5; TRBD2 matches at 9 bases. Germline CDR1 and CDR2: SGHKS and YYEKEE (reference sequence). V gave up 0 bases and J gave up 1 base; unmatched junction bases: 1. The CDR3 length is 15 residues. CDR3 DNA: TGTGCCAGCAGCTTGGATAGCGGGAGCCAAGAGACCCAGTACTTC. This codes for CASSLDSGSQETQYF.

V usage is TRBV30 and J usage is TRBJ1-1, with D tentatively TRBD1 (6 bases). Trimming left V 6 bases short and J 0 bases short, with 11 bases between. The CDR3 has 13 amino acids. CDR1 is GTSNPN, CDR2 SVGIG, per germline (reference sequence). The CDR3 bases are TGTGCCTGTAAAAGGGGGATGAACACTGAAGCTTTCTTT. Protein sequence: CACKRGMNTEAFF.

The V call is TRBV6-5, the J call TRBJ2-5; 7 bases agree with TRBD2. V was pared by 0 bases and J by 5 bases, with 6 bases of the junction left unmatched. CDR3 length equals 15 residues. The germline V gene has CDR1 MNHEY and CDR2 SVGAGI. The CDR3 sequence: CASSYSSYGGETQYF. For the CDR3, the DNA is TGTGCCAGCAGTTACTCGAGTTACGGGGGGGAGACCCAGTACTTC.

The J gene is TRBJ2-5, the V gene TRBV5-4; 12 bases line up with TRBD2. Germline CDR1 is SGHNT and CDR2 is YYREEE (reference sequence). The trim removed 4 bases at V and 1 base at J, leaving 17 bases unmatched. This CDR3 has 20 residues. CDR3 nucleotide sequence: TGTGCCAGCAGCCTTATACGACTAGCGGGGGCGCCTATATTCCAAGAGACCCAGTACTTC. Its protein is CASSLIRLAGAPIFQETQYF.

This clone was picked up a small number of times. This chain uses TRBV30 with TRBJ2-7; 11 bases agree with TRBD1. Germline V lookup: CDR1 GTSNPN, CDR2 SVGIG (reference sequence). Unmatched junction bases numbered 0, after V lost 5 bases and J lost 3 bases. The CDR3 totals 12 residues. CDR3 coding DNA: TGTGCCTGGGGGACAGGGGGCTACGAGCAGTACTTC. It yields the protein CAWGTGGYEQYF. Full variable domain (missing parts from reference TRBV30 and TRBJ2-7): SQTIHQWPATLVQPVGSPLSLECTVEGTSNPNLYWYRQAAGRGLQLLFYSVGIGQISSEVPQNLSASRPQDRQFILSSKKLLLSDSGFYLCAWGTGGYEQYFGPGTRLTVT.

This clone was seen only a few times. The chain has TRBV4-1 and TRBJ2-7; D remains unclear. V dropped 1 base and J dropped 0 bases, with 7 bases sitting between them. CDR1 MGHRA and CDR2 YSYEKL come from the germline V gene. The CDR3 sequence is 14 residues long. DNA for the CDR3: TGCGCCAGCAGCCAAGCCCCGCCCTCCTACGAGCAGTACTTC. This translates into CASSQAPPSYEQYF.

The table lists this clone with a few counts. For the CDR3, the DNA is TGTGCCTGGAGTGCACAACAGGGAGCCAATTCACCCCTCCACTTT. Protein: CAWSAQQGANSPLHF. The gene calls are TRBV30 and TRBJ1-6; D is possibly TRBD1 (6 bases). This CDR3 is built from 15 residues. Trimming cost V 1 base and J 7 bases, with 14 bases left between them. Germline V gene lookup returns CDR1 GTSNPN and CDR2 SVGIG (reference sequence).

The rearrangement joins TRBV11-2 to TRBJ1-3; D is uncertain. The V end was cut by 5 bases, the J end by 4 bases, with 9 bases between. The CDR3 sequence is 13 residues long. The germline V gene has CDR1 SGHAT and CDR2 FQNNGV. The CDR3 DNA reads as TGTGCCAGCAGCCGGTTTTGGGGAAACACCATATATTTT. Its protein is CASSRFWGNTIYF.

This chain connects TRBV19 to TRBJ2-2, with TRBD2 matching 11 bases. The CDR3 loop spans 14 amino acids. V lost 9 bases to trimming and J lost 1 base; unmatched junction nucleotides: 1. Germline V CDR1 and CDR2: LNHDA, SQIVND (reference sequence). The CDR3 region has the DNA TGTGCCAGCGGGACTAGCGGGAACACCGGGGAGCTGTTTTTT. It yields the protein CASGTSGNTGELFF.

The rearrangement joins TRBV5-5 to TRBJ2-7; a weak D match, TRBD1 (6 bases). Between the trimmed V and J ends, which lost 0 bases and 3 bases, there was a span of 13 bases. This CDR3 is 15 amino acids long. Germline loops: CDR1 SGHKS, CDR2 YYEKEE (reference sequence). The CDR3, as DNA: TGTGCCAGCAGCTTGGCAGGGGCGTTAATCTACGAGCAGTACTTC. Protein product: CASSLAGALIYEQYF.

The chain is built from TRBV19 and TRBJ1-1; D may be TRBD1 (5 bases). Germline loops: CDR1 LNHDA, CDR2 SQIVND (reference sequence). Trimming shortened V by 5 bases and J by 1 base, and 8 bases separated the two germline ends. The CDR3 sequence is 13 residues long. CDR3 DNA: TGTGCCAGTAGTTCTCAGGGGAACACTGAAGCTTTCTTT. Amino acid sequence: CASSSQGNTEAFF.

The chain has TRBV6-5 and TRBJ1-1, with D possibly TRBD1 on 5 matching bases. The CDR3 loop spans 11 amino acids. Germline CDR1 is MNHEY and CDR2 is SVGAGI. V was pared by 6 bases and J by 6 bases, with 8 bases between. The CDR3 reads CASRLQAEAFF. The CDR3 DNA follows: TGTGCCAGCAGGCTACAGGCTGAAGCTTTCTTT.

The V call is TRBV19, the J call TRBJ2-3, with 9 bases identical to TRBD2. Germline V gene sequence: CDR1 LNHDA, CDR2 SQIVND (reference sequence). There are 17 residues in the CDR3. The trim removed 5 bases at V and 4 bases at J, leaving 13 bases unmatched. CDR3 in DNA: TGTGCCAGTAGTCTGGGACTGCGGGGGGGCTCGGCAGATACGCAGTATTTT. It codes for CASSLGLRGGSADTQYF.

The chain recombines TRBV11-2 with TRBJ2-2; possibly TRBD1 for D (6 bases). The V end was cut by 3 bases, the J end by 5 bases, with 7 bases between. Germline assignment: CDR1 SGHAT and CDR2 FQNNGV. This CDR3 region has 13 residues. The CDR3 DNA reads TGTGCCAGCAGCTTTAGGGGGACCGGGGAGCTGTTTTTT. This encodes CASSFRGTGELFF.

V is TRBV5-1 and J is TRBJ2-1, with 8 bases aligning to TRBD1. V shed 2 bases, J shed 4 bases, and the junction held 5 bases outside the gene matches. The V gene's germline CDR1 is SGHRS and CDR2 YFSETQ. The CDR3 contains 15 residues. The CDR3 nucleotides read TGCGCCAGCAGCTTCGGGCAGGGGGCGTACAATGAGCAGTTCTTC. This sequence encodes CASSFGQGAYNEQFF.

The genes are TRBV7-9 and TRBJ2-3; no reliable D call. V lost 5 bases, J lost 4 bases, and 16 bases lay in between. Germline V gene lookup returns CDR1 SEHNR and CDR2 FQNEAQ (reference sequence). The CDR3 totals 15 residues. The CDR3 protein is CASSGPGSKPDTQYF. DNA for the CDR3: TGTGCCAGCAGCGGCCCCGGTTCCAAACCAGATACGCAGTATTTT.

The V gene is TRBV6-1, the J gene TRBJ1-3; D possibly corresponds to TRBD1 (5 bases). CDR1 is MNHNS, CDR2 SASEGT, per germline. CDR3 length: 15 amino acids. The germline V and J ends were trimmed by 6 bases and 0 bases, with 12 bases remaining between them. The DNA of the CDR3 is TGTGCCAGCAGGGGGCAAGGAGTCTCTGGAAACACCATATATTTT. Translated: CASRGQGVSGNTIYF.

The DNA for the CDR3 is TGTGCCAGCAGCCCGCCGGGACAGACAGTCTCCTACGAGCAGTACTTC. Amino acid sequence: CASSPPGQTVSYEQYF. The chain couples TRBV7-9 to TRBJ2-7, with 7 bases that match TRBD1. V gave up 5 bases and J gave up 0 bases; unmatched junction bases: 10. The CDR3 is 16 residues long. CDR1 is SEHNR and CDR2 is FQNEAQ in the germline V gene (reference sequence).

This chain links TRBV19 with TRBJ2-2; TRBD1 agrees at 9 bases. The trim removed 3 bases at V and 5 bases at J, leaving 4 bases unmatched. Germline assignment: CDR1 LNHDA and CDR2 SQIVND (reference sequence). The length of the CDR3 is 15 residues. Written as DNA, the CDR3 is TGTGCCAGTAGTATCACGGGACAGGGAACCGGGGAGCTGTTTTTT. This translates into CASSITGQGTGELFF.

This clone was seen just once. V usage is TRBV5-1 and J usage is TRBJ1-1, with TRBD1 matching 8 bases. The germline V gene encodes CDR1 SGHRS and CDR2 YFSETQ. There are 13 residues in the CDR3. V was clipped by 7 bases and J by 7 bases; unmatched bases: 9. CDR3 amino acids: CASGPGTGLEAFF. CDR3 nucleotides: TGCGCCAGCGGGCCCGGGACAGGCCTTGAAGCTTTCTTT.

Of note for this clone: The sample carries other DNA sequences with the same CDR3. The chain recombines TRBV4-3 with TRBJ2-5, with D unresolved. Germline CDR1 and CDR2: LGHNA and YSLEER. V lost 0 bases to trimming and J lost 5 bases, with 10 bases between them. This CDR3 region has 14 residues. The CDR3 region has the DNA TGCGCCAGCAGCCAAGATTTAGGGTGGGAGACCCAGTACTTC. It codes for CASSQDLGWETQYF.

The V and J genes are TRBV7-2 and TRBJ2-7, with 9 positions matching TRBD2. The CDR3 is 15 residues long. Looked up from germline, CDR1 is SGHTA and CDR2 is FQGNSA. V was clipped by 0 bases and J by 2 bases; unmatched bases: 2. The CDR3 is CASSLASGGTYEQYF. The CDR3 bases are TGTGCCAGCAGCTTAGCTAGCGGGGGCACCTACGAGCAGTACTTC.

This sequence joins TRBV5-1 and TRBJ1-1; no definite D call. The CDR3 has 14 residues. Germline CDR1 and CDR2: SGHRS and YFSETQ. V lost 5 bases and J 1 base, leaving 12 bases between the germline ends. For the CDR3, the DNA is TGCGCCAGCAGTGTGAGCCGGCAGAACACTGAAGCTTTCTTT. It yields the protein CASSVSRQNTEAFF.

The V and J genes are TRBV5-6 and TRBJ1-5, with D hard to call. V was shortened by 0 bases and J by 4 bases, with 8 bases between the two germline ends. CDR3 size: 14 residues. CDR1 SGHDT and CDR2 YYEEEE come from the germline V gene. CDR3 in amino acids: CASSLEAGNQPQHF. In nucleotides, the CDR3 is TGTGCCAGCAGCTTGGAGGCAGGAAATCAGCCCCAGCATTTT.

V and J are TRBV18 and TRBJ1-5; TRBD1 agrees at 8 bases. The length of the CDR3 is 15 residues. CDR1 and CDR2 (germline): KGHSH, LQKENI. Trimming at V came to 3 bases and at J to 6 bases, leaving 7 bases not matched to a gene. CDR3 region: CASSPGTGGGQPQHF. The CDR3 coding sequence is TGTGCCAGCTCACCCGGGACAGGTGGAGGTCAGCCCCAGCATTTT.

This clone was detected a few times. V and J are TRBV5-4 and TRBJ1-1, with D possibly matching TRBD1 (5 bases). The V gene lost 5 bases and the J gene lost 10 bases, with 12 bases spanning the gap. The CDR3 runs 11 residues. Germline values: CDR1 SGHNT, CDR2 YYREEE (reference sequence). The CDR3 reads CASRQGRVAFF. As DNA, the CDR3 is TGTGCCAGCAGGCAGGGTCGCGTAGCTTTCTTT.

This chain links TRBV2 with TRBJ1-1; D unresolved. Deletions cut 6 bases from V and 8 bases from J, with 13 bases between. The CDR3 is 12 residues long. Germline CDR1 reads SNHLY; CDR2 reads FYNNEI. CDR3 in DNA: TGTGCCAGCAGCGCGCCGGGAGAAGAAGCTTTCTTT. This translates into CASSAPGEEAFF.

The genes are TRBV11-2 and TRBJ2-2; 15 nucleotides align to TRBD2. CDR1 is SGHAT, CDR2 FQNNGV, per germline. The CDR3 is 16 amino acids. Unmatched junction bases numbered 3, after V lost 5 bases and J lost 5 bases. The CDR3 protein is CASSQGLAGGTGELFF. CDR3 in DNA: TGTGCCAGCAGCCAGGGACTAGCGGGGGGTACCGGGGAGCTGTTTTTT.